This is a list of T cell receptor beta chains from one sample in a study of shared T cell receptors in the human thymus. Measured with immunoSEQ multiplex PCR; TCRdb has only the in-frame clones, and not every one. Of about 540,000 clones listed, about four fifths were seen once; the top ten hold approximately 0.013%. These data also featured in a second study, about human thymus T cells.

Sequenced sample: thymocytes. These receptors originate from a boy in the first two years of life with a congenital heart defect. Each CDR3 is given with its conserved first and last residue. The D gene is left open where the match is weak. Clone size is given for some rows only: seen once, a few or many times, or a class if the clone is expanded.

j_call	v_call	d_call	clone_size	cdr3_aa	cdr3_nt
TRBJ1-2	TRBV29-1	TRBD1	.	CSVGQGKSTNYGYTF	TGCAGCGTTGGACAGGGCAAGTCCACTAACTATGGCTACACCTTC
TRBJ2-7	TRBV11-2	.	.	CASRAGFSYEQYF	TGTGCCAGCAGGGCGGGGTTCTCCTACGAGCAGTACTTC
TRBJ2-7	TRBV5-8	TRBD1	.	CASSLDRGRPKQYF	TGTGCCAGCAGCTTGGACAGGGGGCGTCCGAAGCAGTACTTC
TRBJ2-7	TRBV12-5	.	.	CASVSLSYEQYF	TGTGCTAGTGTATCTCTTTCCTACGAGCAGTACTTC
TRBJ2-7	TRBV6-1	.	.	CASSEAGEKYEQYF	TGTGCCAGCAGCGAAGCCGGGGAAAAATACGAGCAGTACTTC
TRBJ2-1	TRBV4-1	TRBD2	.	CASSQGLARENEQFF	TGCGCCAGCAGCCAGGGGCTAGCGCGGGAGAATGAGCAGTTCTTC
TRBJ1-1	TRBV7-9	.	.	CASNNLGGANTEAFF	TGTGCCAGCAACAACCTAGGGGGGGCAAACACTGAAGCTTTCTTT
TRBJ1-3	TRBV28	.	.	CASRARVPTIYF	TGTGCCAGCAGAGCCAGGGTACCCACCATATATTTT
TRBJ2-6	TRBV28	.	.	CASSLDRRTGANVLTF	TGTGCCAGCAGCCTTGACAGGAGGACTGGGGCCAACGTCCTGACTTTC
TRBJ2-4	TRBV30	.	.	CAWSGRGGPKNIQYF	TGTGCCTGGAGTGGCCGCGGGGGCCCCAAAAACATTCAGTACTTC
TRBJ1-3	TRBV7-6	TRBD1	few	CASSLGTGGSGNTIYF	TGTGCCAGCAGCTTGGGGACAGGTGGAAGTGGAAACACCATATATTTT
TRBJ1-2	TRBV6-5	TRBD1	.	CASSSQDRAYGYTF	TGTGCCAGCAGTTCGCAGGACAGGGCCTATGGCTACACCTTC
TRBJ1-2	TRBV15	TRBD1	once	CATSARKQGAYGYTF	TGTGCCACCAGCGCGCGGAAGCAGGGGGCCTATGGCTACACCTTC
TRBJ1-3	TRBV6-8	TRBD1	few	CASSYSSGGENTIYF	TGTGCCAGCAGTTACTCGTCAGGGGGTGAAAACACCATATATTTT
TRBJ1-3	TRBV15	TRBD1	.	CATSGKQGSSGNTIYF	TGTGCCACCAGCGGAAAACAGGGGAGCTCTGGAAACACCATATATTTT
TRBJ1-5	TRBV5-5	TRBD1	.	CASSQGDRGVQPQHF	TGTGCCAGCAGCCAGGGGGACAGGGGGGTTCAGCCCCAGCATTTT
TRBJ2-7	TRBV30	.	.	CAWSVGHLFSYEQYF	TGTGCCTGGAGCGTAGGACATCTTTTCTCCTACGAGCAGTACTTC
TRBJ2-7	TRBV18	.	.	CASSLSRTDSYEQYF	TGTGCCAGCTCACTATCCCGGACAGACTCCTACGAGCAGTACTTC
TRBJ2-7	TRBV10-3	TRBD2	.	CAISEGSSGYEQYF	TGTGCCATCAGTGAGGGTTCTAGCGGTTACGAGCAGTACTTC
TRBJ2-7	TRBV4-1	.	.	CASSQDKGQGGPYEQYF	TGCGCCAGCAGCCAAGATAAGGGGCAGGGAGGTCCCTACGAGCAGTACTTC
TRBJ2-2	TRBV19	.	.	CASSRSTGLPGELFF	TGTGCCAGTAGCCGTTCGACAGGCCTCCCCGGGGAGCTGTTTTTT
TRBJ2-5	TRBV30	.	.	CAHKGAGGETQYF	TGTGCCCACAAAGGCGCCGGAGGGGAGACCCAGTACTTC
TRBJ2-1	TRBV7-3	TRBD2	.	CASSFGVGGSSNEQFF	TGTGCCAGCAGCTTTGGGGTGGGCGGGAGTTCGAATGAGCAGTTCTTC
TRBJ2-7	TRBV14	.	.	CASSQDWETQAYEQYF	TGTGCCAGCAGCCAAGATTGGGAGACCCAGGCCTACGAGCAGTACTTC
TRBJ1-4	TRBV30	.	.	CAWSEGPGGDEKLFF	TGTGCCTGGAGTGAGGGCCCGGGAGGGGATGAAAAACTGTTTTTT
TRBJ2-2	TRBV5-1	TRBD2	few	CASSKTLVSGANTGELFF	TGCGCCAGCAGCAAAACGCTGGTGAGCGGGGCGAACACCGGGGAGCTGTTTTTT
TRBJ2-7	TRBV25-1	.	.	CASQRQGPSYEQYF	TGTGCCAGCCAGCGGCAGGGGCCCTCCTACGAGCAGTACTTC
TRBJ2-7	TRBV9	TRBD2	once	CASSGQAGGEQYF	TGTGCCAGCAGCGGACAGGCGGGGGGGGAGCAGTACTTC
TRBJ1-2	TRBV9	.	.	CASSVQGQWGGYTF	TGTGCCAGCAGCGTTCAGGGGCAGTGGGGCGGCTACACCTTC
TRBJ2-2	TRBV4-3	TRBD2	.	CASSQGTSGGANTGELFF	TGCGCCAGCAGCCAAGGGACTAGCGGAGGAGCGAACACCGGGGAGCTGTTTTTT
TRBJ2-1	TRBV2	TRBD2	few	CASKLLAGEGYNEQFF	TGTGCCAGCAAGCTCTTGGCGGGGGAAGGCTACAATGAGCAGTTCTTC
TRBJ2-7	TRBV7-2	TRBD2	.	CASSLVAGGTYEQYF	TGTGCCAGCAGCTTAGTAGCGGGGGGCACCTACGAGCAGTACTTC
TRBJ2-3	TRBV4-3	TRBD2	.	CASSQRLAVSTDTQYF	TGCGCCAGCAGCCAAAGACTAGCGGTGAGCACAGATACGCAGTATTTT
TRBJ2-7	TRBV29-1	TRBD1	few	CSATGDEQYF	TGCAGCGCTACAGGGGACGAGCAGTACTTC
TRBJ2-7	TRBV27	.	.	CASSFGRKQYF	TGTGCCAGCAGTTTTGGGAGAAAACAGTACTTC
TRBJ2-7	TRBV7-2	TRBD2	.	CASSLEAGGIGVEQYF	TGTGCCAGCAGCTTAGAAGCGGGAGGGATAGGTGTCGAGCAGTACTTC
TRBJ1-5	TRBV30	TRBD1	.	CAWSETGECKDQPQHF	TGTGCCTGGAGTGAGACAGGGGAGTGTAAGGATCAGCCCCAGCATTTT
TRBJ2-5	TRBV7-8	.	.	CASSFGETQYF	TGTGCCAGCAGCTTCGGGGAGACCCAGTACTTC
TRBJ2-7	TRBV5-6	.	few	CASSLYSSYEQYF	TGTGCCAGCAGCCTATATAGCTCCTACGAGCAGTACTTC
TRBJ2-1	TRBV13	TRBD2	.	CASSLGGGGRAYNEQFF	TGTGCCAGCAGCTTAGGCGGCGGCGGGAGGGCCTACAATGAGCAGTTCTTC
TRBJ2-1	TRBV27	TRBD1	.	CASSLGTGGNEQFF	TGTGCCAGCAGTTTGGGGACAGGGGGCAATGAGCAGTTCTTC
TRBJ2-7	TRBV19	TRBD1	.	CASSETGAYEQYF	TGTGCCAGTAGTGAGACAGGGGCCTACGAGCAGTACTTC